This paragraph reports one TCR beta chain. Its target is not known. This sample was included in a study of cytomegalovirus exposure and HLA in healthy donors. Amplification used 60 Vbeta primers and 13 Jbeta primers. Using immunoSEQ multiplex PCR, the repertoire was profiled, and TCRdb retains in-frame clones only, with some absent. The sample yields roughly 99,000 clones, 81% seen once. The V end was cut by 3 bases, the J end by 0 bases, with 7 bases between. Germline V lookup: CDR1 SGHRS, CDR2 YFSETQ. The CDR3 length is 13 residues. Findings and caveats of the study: Clonal expansion, a later analysis showed, was greater in HLA-associated TCR beta chains than in equally common others.

This receptor was identified in a man aged 25-40 years in good health and CMV-seronegative. This sequence joins TRBV5-1 and TRBJ2-7, with D possibly TRBD1 on 6 matching bases. Specimen: PBMCs. This CDR3 is CASSWTASYEQYF. Written as DNA, the CDR3 is TGCGCCAGCAGCTGGACAGCCTCCTACGAGCAGTACTTC.